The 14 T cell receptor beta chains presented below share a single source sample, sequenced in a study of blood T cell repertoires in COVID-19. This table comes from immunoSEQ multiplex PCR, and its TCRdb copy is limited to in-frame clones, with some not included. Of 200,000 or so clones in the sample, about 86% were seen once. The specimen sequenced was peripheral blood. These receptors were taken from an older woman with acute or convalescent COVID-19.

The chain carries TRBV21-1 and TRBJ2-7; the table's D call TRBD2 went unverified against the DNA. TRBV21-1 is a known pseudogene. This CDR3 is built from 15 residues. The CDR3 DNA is TGTGCCAGCAGCAATAAACTAGGAGTCTCCTACGAGCAGTACTTC. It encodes CASSNKLGVSYEQYF.

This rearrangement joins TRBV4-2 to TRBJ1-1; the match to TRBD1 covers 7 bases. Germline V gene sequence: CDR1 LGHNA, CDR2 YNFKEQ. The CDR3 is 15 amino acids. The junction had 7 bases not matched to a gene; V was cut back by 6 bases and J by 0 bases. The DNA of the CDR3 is TGTGCCAGCAGGCGAGAGACAGGGTTGAACACTGAAGCTTTCTTT. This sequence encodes CASRRETGLNTEAFF.

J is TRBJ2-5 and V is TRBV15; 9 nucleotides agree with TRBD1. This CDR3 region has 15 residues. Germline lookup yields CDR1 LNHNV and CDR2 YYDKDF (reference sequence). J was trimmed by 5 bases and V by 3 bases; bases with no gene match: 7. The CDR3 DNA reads TGTGCCACCAGCAGGGCGCAGGGGACAGGGGAGACCCAGTACTTC. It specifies CATSRAQGTGETQYF.

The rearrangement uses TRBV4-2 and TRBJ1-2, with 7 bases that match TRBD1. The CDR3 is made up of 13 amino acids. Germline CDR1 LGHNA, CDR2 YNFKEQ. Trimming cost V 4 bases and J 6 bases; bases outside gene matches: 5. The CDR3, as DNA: TGTGCCAGCAGCCCCAGGGGGGCCAATGGCTACACCTTC. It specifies CASSPRGANGYTF.

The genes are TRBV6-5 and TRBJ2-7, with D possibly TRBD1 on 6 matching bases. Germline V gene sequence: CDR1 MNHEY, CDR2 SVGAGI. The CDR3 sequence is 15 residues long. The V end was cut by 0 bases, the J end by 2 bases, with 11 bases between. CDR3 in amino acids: CASSYSLGGTYEQYF. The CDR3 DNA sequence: TGTGCCAGCAGTTACTCGCTTGGGGGCACCTACGAGCAGTACTTC.

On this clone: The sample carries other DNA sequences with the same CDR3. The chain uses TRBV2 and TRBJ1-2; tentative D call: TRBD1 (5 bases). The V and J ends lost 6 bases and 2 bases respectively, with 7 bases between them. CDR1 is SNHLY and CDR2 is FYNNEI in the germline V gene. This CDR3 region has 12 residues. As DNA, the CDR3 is TGTGCCAGCAGAGACAGCAACTATGGCTACACCTTC. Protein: CASRDSNYGYTF.

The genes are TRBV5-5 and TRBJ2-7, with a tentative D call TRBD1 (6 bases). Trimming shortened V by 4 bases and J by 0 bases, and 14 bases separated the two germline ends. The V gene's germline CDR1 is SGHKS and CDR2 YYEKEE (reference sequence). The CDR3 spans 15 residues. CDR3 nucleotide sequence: TGTGCCAGCAGCAAAATAACAGGGAGCTCCTACGAGCAGTACTTC. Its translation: CASSKITGSSYEQYF.

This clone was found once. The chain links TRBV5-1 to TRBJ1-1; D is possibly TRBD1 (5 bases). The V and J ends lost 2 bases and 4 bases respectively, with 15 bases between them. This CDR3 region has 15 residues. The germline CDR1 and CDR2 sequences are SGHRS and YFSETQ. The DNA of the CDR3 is TGCGCCAGCAGCTTCGAACTTAATGGGGCCACTGAAGCTTTCTTT. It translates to CASSFELNGATEAFF.

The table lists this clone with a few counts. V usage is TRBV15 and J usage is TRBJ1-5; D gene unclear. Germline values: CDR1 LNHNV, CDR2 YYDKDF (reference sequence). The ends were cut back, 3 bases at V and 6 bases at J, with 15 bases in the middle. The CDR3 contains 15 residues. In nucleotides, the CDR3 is TGTGCCACCAGCAGGGGCCCGGAAGGAATTCAGCCCCAGCATTTT. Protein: CATSRGPEGIQPQHF.

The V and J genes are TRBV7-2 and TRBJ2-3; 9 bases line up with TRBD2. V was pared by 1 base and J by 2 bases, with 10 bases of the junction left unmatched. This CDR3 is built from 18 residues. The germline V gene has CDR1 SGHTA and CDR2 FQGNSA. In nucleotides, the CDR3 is TGTGCCAGCAGCTTAGGACTTGCCGCGGGAGGGGTCACAGATACGCAGTATTTT. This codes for CASSLGLAAGGVTDTQYF.

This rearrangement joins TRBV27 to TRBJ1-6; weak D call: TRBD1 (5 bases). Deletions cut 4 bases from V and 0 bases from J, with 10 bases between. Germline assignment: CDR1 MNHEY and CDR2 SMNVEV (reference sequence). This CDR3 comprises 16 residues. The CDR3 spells CASSSERGSYNSPLHF. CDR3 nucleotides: TGTGCCAGCAGTTCTGAAAGGGGCTCCTATAATTCACCCCTCCACTTT.

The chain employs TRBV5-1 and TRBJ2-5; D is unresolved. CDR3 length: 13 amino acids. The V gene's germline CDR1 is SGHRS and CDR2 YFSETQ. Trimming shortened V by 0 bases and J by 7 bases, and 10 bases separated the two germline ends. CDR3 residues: CASSLDNRVTQYF. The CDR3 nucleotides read TGCGCCAGCAGCTTGGACAACAGAGTGACCCAGTACTTC.

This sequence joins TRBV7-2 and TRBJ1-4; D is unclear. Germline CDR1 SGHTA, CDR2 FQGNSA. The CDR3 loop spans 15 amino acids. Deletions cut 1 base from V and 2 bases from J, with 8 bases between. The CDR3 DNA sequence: TGTGCCAGCAGCTTAGTACCGGGGACTAATGAAAAACTGTTTTTT. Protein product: CASSLVPGTNEKLFF.

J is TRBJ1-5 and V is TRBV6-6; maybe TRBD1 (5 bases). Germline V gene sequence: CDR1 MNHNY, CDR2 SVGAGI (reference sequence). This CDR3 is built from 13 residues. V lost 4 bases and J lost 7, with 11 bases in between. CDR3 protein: CASSSTREQPQHF. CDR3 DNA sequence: TGTGCCAGCAGTTCAACCAGGGAACAGCCCCAGCATTTT.